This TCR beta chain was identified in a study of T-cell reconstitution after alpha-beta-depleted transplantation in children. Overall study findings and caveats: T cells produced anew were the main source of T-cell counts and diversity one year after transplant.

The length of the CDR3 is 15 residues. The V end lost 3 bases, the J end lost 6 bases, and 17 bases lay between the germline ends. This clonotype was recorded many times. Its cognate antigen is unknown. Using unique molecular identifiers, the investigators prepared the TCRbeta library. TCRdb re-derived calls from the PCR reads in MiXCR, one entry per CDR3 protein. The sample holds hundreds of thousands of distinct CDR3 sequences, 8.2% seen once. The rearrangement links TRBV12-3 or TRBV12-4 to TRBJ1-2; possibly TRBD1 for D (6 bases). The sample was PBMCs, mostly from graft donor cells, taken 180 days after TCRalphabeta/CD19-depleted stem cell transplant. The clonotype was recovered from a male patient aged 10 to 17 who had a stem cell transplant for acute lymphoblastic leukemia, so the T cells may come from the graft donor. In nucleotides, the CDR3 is TGTGCCAGCAGTTTCGGCAGGGGTAGGGTGAATGGCTACACCTTC. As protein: CASSFGRGRVNGYTF.